This record looks at one T cell receptor beta chain sequence and its context. In assigning cohorts, the study relied on participant-reported clinical history. Authors' data handling: Researchers report that nucleated cell counts were estimated from reference gene primer amplification. Data came from immunoSEQ multiplex PCR; TCRdb stores just in-frame clones and leaves some out. That table supplies the V and J calls and clone size; D and trimming were determined from the DNA. The sample carries fewer than 400,000 clones, roughly 88% recorded once. This sample was included in a study of blood T cell repertoires in COVID-19. V lost 3 bases to trimming and J lost 3 bases, with 11 bases between them. The CDR3 runs 14 residues. Looked up from germline, CDR1 is SGHDN and CDR2 is FVKESK.

The specimen sequenced was PBMCs or T cells enriched from blood (not recorded which). The chain employs TRBV14 and TRBJ1-2; possibly TRBD1 for D (5 bases). The sequence derives from a young man who had recovered from COVID-19. CDR3 in DNA: TGTGCCAGCAGCCAGGGAGGGGACGACTATGGCTACACCTTC. Protein sequence: CASSQGGDDYGYTF.